Included here is one T cell receptor (beta chain) sequence, with context. Its matching antigen is unknown. This sample is part of a study of cytomegalovirus exposure and HLA in healthy donors. Study context: Samples from HLA-typed donors yielded approximately 80 million unique TCRs in an early data release. Study results and caveats: An ancestry cluster, one associated with Asian ancestry, reportedly showed fewer N-insertions than the 666-donor mean in a later analysis. It was about 150 TCR beta chains that were listed as cytomegalovirus-associated. Indistinguishable V segments such as TRBV6-2 and TRBV6-3 were excluded.

PCR employed 60 Vbeta and 13 Jbeta primers. Clones were read by immunoSEQ multiplex PCR, and TCRdb kept only the in-frame ones, dropping some. The data show roughly 110,000 clones, 70% to 80% seen once. Unmatched junction bases numbered 2, after V lost 5 bases and J lost 5 bases. CDR3 size: 13 residues. Looked up from germline, CDR1 is SEHNR and CDR2 is FQNEAQ (reference sequence). The sample comprised PBMCs. The clonotype originates from a man aged 18 to 29 in good health and CMV-seronegative. The chain couples TRBV7-9 to TRBJ1-5; 8 bases match TRBD1. The CDR3 bases are TGTGCCAGCAGCACACAGGGGGATCAGCCCCAGCATTTT. This gives the protein CASSTQGDQPQHF.